This T cell receptor beta chain comes out of a study of T cell changes during pregnancy in multiple sclerosis. The repertoire was sequenced with immunoSEQ multiplex PCR; TCRdb's copy has only in-frame clones and lacks some. In the table there are some 80,000 clones, approximately 89% of which are singletons. This clonotype originated in a female donor with multiple sclerosis, enrolled in a pregnancy study. This specimen was peripheral blood, taken in the first trimester of pregnancy.

CDR3 residues: CASTSTGGLYDTEAFF. CDR3 bases: TGTGCCAGTACCTCTACAGGGGGCTTGTATGACACTGAAGCTTTCTTT. V and J are TRBV19 and TRBJ1-1; 9 bases map to TRBD1. J lost 3 bases, V lost 7 bases, and 12 bases had no gene match. Germline V gives CDR1 LNHDA, CDR2 SQIVND (reference sequence). The CDR3 is 16 amino acids.